Here is one TCR beta chain with its context. The antigen is unknown. The source of the sample is a study of CXCR3-negative and CXCR3-positive naive CD8 T cells. Study outcomes and limitations: Naive subsets had comparable surface CD5; TCR strength was inferred from TRB CDR3 properties. High diversity, comparable across both naive subsets, contrasted with much lower diversity in memory CD8+ cells.

Naive CD8+ T cells had a CD45RO-CCR7+CD27+CD95- phenotype. Through 5' RACE with UMI labels, the TRB cDNA libraries were prepared. TCRdb reprocessed the 5' RACE reads, with one entry per CDR3 protein and no DNA. The sample table includes about 53,000 distinct CDR3 sequences. The CDR3 is 13 amino acids. The V gene's germline CDR1 is LNHNV and CDR2 YYDKDF (reference sequence). The sample was naive CXCR3- CD8+ T cells from blood. Described subset: CD45RO-CCR7+CD27+CD95- naive CD8+ T cells lacking CXCR3 (TNR3-). V is TRBV15 and J is TRBJ2-7. This clonotype originated in a human donor in good health. Some clones in this sample may be carry-over from other donors' samples. The CDR3 region is CATSRDLGYEQYF.